These T cell receptor beta chains were read from a single sample in a study of T-cell memory formation after mild COVID-19. TCRdb re-derived calls from the 5' RACE reads in MiXCR, one entry per CDR3 protein. The data contain fewer than 700,000 distinct CDR3 sequences, 20% to 25% of them singletons. Input material: PBMCs or a T cell subset sorted from them (not recorded which). The receptors come from an adult woman who had mild COVID-19 (a few samples of this study predate the infection). Cell type and time point are not known. Each CDR3 is given with its conserved first and last residue. A D gene is named only where the DNA matches it firmly. Clone size is shown for a subset of rows, as once, few, many or a class of expanded clone.

J gene: TRBJ2-7; V gene: TRBV4-1; clone size: .; D gene: .; CDR3 protein: CASSQDRRYEQYF; CDR3 DNA: TGCGCCAGCAGCCAAGATCGAAGGTACGAGCAGTACTTC
J gene: TRBJ2-7; V gene: TRBV20-1; clone size: .; D gene: TRBD1; CDR3 protein: CSALRDREQYF; CDR3 DNA: TGCAGTGCCCTTCGGGACAGAGAGCAGTACTTC
J gene: TRBJ2-5; V gene: TRBV30; clone size: .; D gene: .; CDR3 protein: CAWSYSWETQYF; CDR3 DNA: TGTGCCTGGTCATACTCTTGGGAGACCCAGTACTTC
J gene: TRBJ2-7; V gene: TRBV29-1; clone size: .; D gene: TRBD2; CDR3 protein: CSVDSGSASYEQYF; CDR3 DNA: TGCAGCGTCGATAGCGGGAGTGCTTCCTACGAGCAGTACTTC
J gene: TRBJ2-7; V gene: TRBV20-1; clone size: few; D gene: TRBD1; CDR3 protein: CSARDASGQGSGEQYF; CDR3 DNA: TGCAGTGCTAGAGATGCCTCGGGACAGGGTTCGGGCGAGCAGTACTTC
J gene: TRBJ2-1; V gene: TRBV7-2; clone size: .; D gene: .; CDR3 protein: CASSPGSSTYNEQFF; CDR3 DNA: TGTGCCAGCAGCCCCGGATCGAGTACCTACAATGAGCAGTTCTTC
J gene: TRBJ1-2; V gene: TRBV6-2/TRBV6-3; clone size: few; D gene: TRBD1; CDR3 protein: CASSTLELQGNYGYTF; CDR3 DNA: TGTGCCAGCAGTACTCTCGAACTACAGGGGAACTATGGCTACACCTTC
J gene: TRBJ2-3; V gene: TRBV10-3; clone size: .; D gene: .; CDR3 protein: CAISGGAQATDTQYF; CDR3 DNA: TGTGCCATCAGTGGCGGGGCGCAAGCGACAGATACGCAGTATTTT
J gene: TRBJ2-5; V gene: TRBV15; clone size: few; D gene: .; CDR3 protein: CATSRETDAEETQYF; CDR3 DNA: TGTGCCACCAGCAGAGAAACGGACGCGGAAGAGACCCAGTACTTC
J gene: TRBJ2-7; V gene: TRBV4-1; clone size: .; D gene: .; CDR3 protein: CASSHGLYEQYF; CDR3 DNA: TGCGCCAGCAGCCACGGTCTTTACGAGCAGTACTTC
J gene: TRBJ1-2; V gene: TRBV7-6; clone size: few; D gene: .; CDR3 protein: CASSLGTLAYGYTF; CDR3 DNA: TGTGCCAGCAGCCTAGGGACATTGGCCTATGGCTACACCTTC
J gene: TRBJ1-2; V gene: TRBV19; clone size: few; D gene: .; CDR3 protein: CATSGRGANYGYTF; CDR3 DNA: TGTGCCACTTCGGGACGGGGAGCTAACTATGGCTACACCTTC
J gene: TRBJ2-6; V gene: TRBV12-3/TRBV12-4; clone size: few; D gene: .; CDR3 protein: CASRKHSGANVLTF; CDR3 DNA: TGTGCCAGCAGAAAACACTCTGGGGCCAACGTCCTGACTTTC
J gene: TRBJ2-1; V gene: TRBV2; clone size: .; D gene: .; CDR3 protein: CASSDPARSEQFF; CDR3 DNA: TGTGCCAGCAGCGACCCGGCGAGGAGTGAGCAGTTCTTC
J gene: TRBJ1-2; V gene: TRBV12-3/TRBV12-4; clone size: many; D gene: TRBD1; CDR3 protein: CASSRTGNYGYTF; CDR3 DNA: TGTGCCAGCAGCCGGACAGGGAACTATGGCTACACCTTC
J gene: TRBJ2-7; V gene: TRBV16; clone size: .; D gene: .; CDR3 protein: CASSQWQGGYEQYF; CDR3 DNA: TGTGCCAGCAGCCAATGGCAGGGAGGATACGAGCAGTACTTC
J gene: TRBJ2-1; V gene: TRBV12-5; clone size: .; D gene: TRBD1; CDR3 protein: CASGFYRGSWDNEQFF; CDR3 DNA: TGTGCTAGTGGTTTTTACAGGGGCTCATGGGACAATGAGCAGTTCTTC
J gene: TRBJ2-1; V gene: TRBV11-1; clone size: .; D gene: TRBD1; CDR3 protein: CAIRRTGYNEQFF; CDR3 DNA: TGTGCCATTCGGCGGACAGGCTACAATGAGCAGTTCTTC
J gene: TRBJ1-2; V gene: TRBV27; clone size: few; D gene: .; CDR3 protein: CASSLESQGGYGYTF; CDR3 DNA: TGTGCCAGCAGTTTGGAGTCCCAGGGAGGGTATGGCTACACCTTC
J gene: TRBJ1-1; V gene: TRBV9; clone size: .; D gene: .; CDR3 protein: CASSGRGPGPNTEAFF; CDR3 DNA: TGTGCCAGCAGCGGCCGTGGACCGGGCCCGAACACTGAAGCTTTCTTT
J gene: TRBJ2-2; V gene: TRBV13; clone size: .; D gene: TRBD2; CDR3 protein: CASSLNGLAVTNTGELFF; CDR3 DNA: TGTGCCAGCAGCTTAAATGGACTAGCGGTAACGAACACCGGGGAGCTGTTTTTT
J gene: TRBJ1-1; V gene: TRBV6-5; clone size: few; D gene: TRBD1; CDR3 protein: CASSLTGTGRTEAFF; CDR3 DNA: TGTGCCAGCAGTCTCACGGGGACAGGGCGGACTGAAGCTTTCTTT
J gene: TRBJ2-7; V gene: TRBV29-1; clone size: .; D gene: TRBD1; CDR3 protein: CSVVPGGSSYEQYF; CDR3 DNA: TGCAGCGTTGTGCCAGGGGGCAGTTCCTACGAGCAGTACTTC
J gene: TRBJ2-1; V gene: TRBV7-2; clone size: .; D gene: TRBD2; CDR3 protein: CASSLGRGEQFF; CDR3 DNA: TGTGCCAGCAGCCTGGGGAGGGGAGAGCAGTTCTTC
J gene: TRBJ2-2; V gene: TRBV29-1; clone size: .; D gene: .; CDR3 protein: CSAATWGGADTGELFF; CDR3 DNA: TGCAGCGCAGCGACGTGGGGTGGGGCGGACACCGGGGAGCTGTTTTTT
J gene: TRBJ2-7; V gene: TRBV11-2; clone size: .; D gene: .; CDR3 protein: CASSPPSRNEQYF; CDR3 DNA: TGTGCCAGCTCACCGCCTAGCAGGAACGAGCAGTACTTC
J gene: TRBJ2-1; V gene: TRBV9; clone size: .; D gene: .; CDR3 protein: CASSVGTIGGYNEQFF; CDR3 DNA: TGTGCCAGCAGCGTAGGTACTATCGGGGGTTACAATGAGCAGTTCTTC
J gene: TRBJ2-1; V gene: TRBV15; clone size: few; D gene: .; CDR3 protein: CATSRVLNPYNEQFF; CDR3 DNA: TGTGCCACCAGCAGAGTACTGAACCCCTACAATGAGCAGTTCTTC
J gene: TRBJ2-3; V gene: TRBV2; clone size: .; D gene: .; CDR3 protein: CASSEVPGWDTQYF; CDR3 DNA: TGTGCCAGCAGTGAAGTGCCAGGATGGGATACGCAGTATTTT
J gene: TRBJ2-5; V gene: TRBV20-1; clone size: .; D gene: TRBD2; CDR3 protein: CSARDPRTSGQETQYF; CDR3 DNA: TGCAGTGCTAGAGATCCCCGGACTAGCGGTCAAGAGACCCAGTACTTC
J gene: TRBJ2-3; V gene: TRBV6-2/TRBV6-3; clone size: few; D gene: TRBD2; CDR3 protein: CASRALAVTDTQYF; CDR3 DNA: TGTGCCAGCAGGGCTCTAGCGGTCACAGATACGCAGTATTTT
J gene: TRBJ2-3; V gene: TRBV9; clone size: few; D gene: TRBD2; CDR3 protein: CASSVEGAGGPTDTQYF; CDR3 DNA: TGTGCCAGCAGCGTAGAAGGAGCGGGGGGGCCCACAGATACGCAGTATTTT
J gene: TRBJ2-7; V gene: TRBV20-1; clone size: many; D gene: TRBD2; CDR3 protein: CSAPTSGSLLEQYF; CDR3 DNA: TGCAGTGCGCCTACTAGCGGGAGCCTCCTCGAGCAGTACTTC
J gene: TRBJ1-5; V gene: TRBV19; clone size: .; D gene: .; CDR3 protein: CASRLGKTQPQHF; CDR3 DNA: TGTGCCAGTAGGCTAGGGAAAACCCAGCCCCAGCATTTT
J gene: TRBJ2-1; V gene: TRBV5-1; clone size: few; D gene: .; CDR3 protein: CASSPPMRSEQFF; CDR3 DNA: TGCGCCAGCAGTCCCCCAATGCGTAGTGAGCAGTTCTTC
J gene: TRBJ2-7; V gene: TRBV6-2/TRBV6-3; clone size: .; D gene: TRBD2; CDR3 protein: CASNLAGNVYEQYF; CDR3 DNA: TGTGCCAGCAACTTAGCGGGAAACGTCTACGAGCAGTACTTC
J gene: TRBJ2-6; V gene: TRBV21-1; clone size: .; D gene: .; CDR3 protein: CASSPPSHSGANVLTF; CDR3 DNA: TGTGCCAGCAGCCCCCCCTCCCACTCTGGGGCCAACGTCCTGACTTTC
J gene: TRBJ2-5; V gene: TRBV12-3/TRBV12-4; clone size: few; D gene: TRBD2; CDR3 protein: CASRPSGSPQETQYF; CDR3 DNA: TGTGCCAGCAGACCTAGCGGGAGTCCCCAAGAGACCCAGTACTTC
J gene: TRBJ2-5; V gene: TRBV12-3/TRBV12-4; clone size: .; D gene: TRBD1; CDR3 protein: CASSQWTGDETQYF; CDR3 DNA: TGTGCCAGCAGTCAATGGACAGGGGACGAGACCCAGTACTTC
J gene: TRBJ1-5; V gene: TRBV12-3/TRBV12-4; clone size: many; D gene: .; CDR3 protein: CASSPSWGSQPQHF; CDR3 DNA: TGTGCCAGCAGTCCTAGTTGGGGCTCCCAGCCCCAGCATTTT
J gene: TRBJ2-5; V gene: TRBV20-1; clone size: few; D gene: .; CDR3 protein: CSAREGAGQETQYF; CDR3 DNA: TGCAGTGCTAGAGAGGGGGCAGGGCAAGAGACCCAGTACTTC
J gene: TRBJ2-1; V gene: TRBV30; clone size: .; D gene: TRBD2; CDR3 protein: CAWKGLAGAGNEQFF; CDR3 DNA: TGTGCCTGGAAGGGACTAGCGGGAGCTGGAAATGAGCAGTTCTTC
J gene: TRBJ2-2; V gene: TRBV7-6; clone size: few; D gene: .; CDR3 protein: CASSLASGPTTGELFF; CDR3 DNA: TGTGCCAGCAGCTTAGCAAGCGGACCCACAACCGGGGAGCTGTTTTTT
J gene: TRBJ2-2; V gene: TRBV5-1; clone size: .; D gene: .; CDR3 protein: CASSPQGRTGELFF; CDR3 DNA: TGCGCCAGCAGCCCACAGGGCCGAACCGGGGAGCTGTTTTTT
J gene: TRBJ2-7; V gene: TRBV4-2; clone size: .; D gene: TRBD2; CDR3 protein: CASSPLGAGATYEQYF; CDR3 DNA: TGTGCCAGCAGCCCTCTTGGGGCGGGAGCGACCTACGAGCAGTACTTC
J gene: TRBJ2-7; V gene: TRBV24-1; clone size: few; D gene: .; CDR3 protein: CATSGPGPSFIHEQYF; CDR3 DNA: TGTGCCACCAGTGGGCCGGGACCCTCATTCATCCACGAGCAGTACTTC
J gene: TRBJ2-6; V gene: TRBV27; clone size: few; D gene: .; CDR3 protein: CASSFGRFSGANVLTF; CDR3 DNA: TGTGCCAGCAGTTTCGGTCGGTTCTCTGGGGCCAACGTCCTGACTTTC
J gene: TRBJ1-1; V gene: TRBV12-3/TRBV12-4; clone size: .; D gene: .; CDR3 protein: CASSFGQPSEAFF; CDR3 DNA: TGTGCCAGCAGTTTCGGGCAGCCGTCTGAAGCTTTCTTT
J gene: TRBJ2-7; V gene: TRBV5-1; clone size: .; D gene: .; CDR3 protein: CASRGGVSYEQYF; CDR3 DNA: TGCGCCAGCAGAGGGGGGGTCTCCTACGAGCAGTACTTC
J gene: TRBJ1-2; V gene: TRBV5-1; clone size: .; D gene: .; CDR3 protein: CASSLDPVPNYGYTF; CDR3 DNA: TGCGCCAGCAGCTTGGATCCGGTTCCTAACTATGGCTACACCTTC
J gene: TRBJ1-2; V gene: TRBV5-1; clone size: few; D gene: .; CDR3 protein: CASSTIGSGTGYTF; CDR3 DNA: TGCGCCAGCAGCACGATTGGTTCGGGGACCGGCTACACCTTC
J gene: TRBJ2-1; V gene: TRBV20-1; clone size: .; D gene: .; CDR3 protein: CSAQTGGAYNEQFF; CDR3 DNA: TGCAGTGCACAAACGGGTGGGGCCTACAATGAGCAGTTCTTC
J gene: TRBJ1-2; V gene: TRBV6-5; clone size: .; D gene: TRBD1; CDR3 protein: CASSYNQRGQGYGYTF; CDR3 DNA: TGTGCCAGCAGTTACAATCAGCGGGGACAGGGCTATGGCTACACCTTC
J gene: TRBJ1-5; V gene: TRBV19; clone size: .; D gene: .; CDR3 protein: CASSIMGQLSNQPQHF; CDR3 DNA: TGTGCCAGTAGTATAATGGGGCAGCTTAGCAATCAGCCCCAGCATTTT
J gene: TRBJ2-3; V gene: TRBV5-6; clone size: many; D gene: .; CDR3 protein: CASSSPRATDTQYF; CDR3 DNA: TGTGCCAGCAGCTCGCCCCGGGCCACAGATACGCAGTATTTT
J gene: TRBJ2-7; V gene: TRBV18; clone size: few; D gene: TRBD1; CDR3 protein: CASSPWSGTGVNEQYF; CDR3 DNA: TGTGCCAGCTCACCCTGGTCCGGGACAGGGGTAAACGAGCAGTACTTC
J gene: TRBJ2-5; V gene: TRBV20-1; clone size: .; D gene: .; CDR3 protein: CSATDRHQETQYF; CDR3 DNA: TGCAGTGCAACCGACAGGCACCAAGAGACCCAGTACTTC
J gene: TRBJ2-5; V gene: TRBV20-1; clone size: .; D gene: TRBD2; CDR3 protein: CSASSREGSQETQYF; CDR3 DNA: TGCAGTGCTAGTAGTCGGGAGGGTTCTCAAGAGACCCAGTACTTC
J gene: TRBJ2-2; V gene: TRBV4-3; clone size: .; D gene: .; CDR3 protein: CASSQRVRRVPAGELFF; CDR3 DNA: TGCGCCAGCAGCCAAAGGGTCCGGCGGGTCCCTGCCGGGGAGCTGTTTTTT
J gene: TRBJ2-1; V gene: TRBV7-9; clone size: .; D gene: TRBD2; CDR3 protein: CASSSPGLAGGYDPISYNEQFF; CDR3 DNA: TGTGCCAGCAGCTCGCCGGGACTAGCGGGGGGCTACGACCCTATCTCCTACAATGAGCAGTTCTTC